This T cell receptor beta chain was observed in a study of beta chain features in type 1 diabetes. Study findings and constraints: Among patients with Type 1 diabetes, TCRB CDR3s were moderately but significantly shorter in every one of the four CD4+ subsets. Any role of HLA type in TCRB rearrangement remained unresolved here.

The isolated RNA, all of it, was reverse transcribed, so expressed TCRB transcripts were what got sequenced. The method was immunoSEQ multiplex PCR; TCRdb's version includes in-frame clones alone and lacks a portion of them. The sample lists around 150,000 clones, about 7.3% occurring once. V gave up 3 bases and J gave up 6 bases; unmatched junction bases: 13. This CDR3 has 16 residues. Germline V gene data show CDR1 as GTSNPN and CDR2 as SVGIG (reference sequence). This clone was seen only a few times. What it binds is not known. What was sequenced was central memory CD4+ T cells from blood. This TCR was sampled from a man in his late teens or twenties in good health. The chain carries TRBV30 and TRBJ2-2, with 7 bases matching TRBD2. This CDR3 is CAWRAFWGGEAGELFF. The CDR3 DNA reads TGTGCCTGGAGAGCCTTTTGGGGGGGGGAAGCCGGGGAGCTGTTTTTT.